These 27 T cell receptor beta chains were sequenced from one sample in a study of blood T cell repertoires in COVID-19. Assay used: immunoSEQ multiplex PCR; TCRdb lists only in-frame clones, some missing. The profile shows 150,000 to 190,000 clones, 80% to 90% of them singletons. Sequencing input: peripheral blood. These receptors originate from a woman aged 40 to 50 with acute or convalescent COVID-19.

There are a few counts of this clone. The genes are TRBV7-2 and TRBJ1-2; D possibly corresponds to TRBD1 (6 bases). The germline V and J ends were trimmed by 0 bases and 4 bases, with 9 bases remaining between them. Germline lookup yields CDR1 SGHTA and CDR2 FQGNSA. The CDR3 length is 14 residues. CDR3 loop: CASSLAQGSYGYTF. For the CDR3, the DNA is TGTGCCAGCAGCTTAGCGCAGGGGTCCTATGGCTACACCTTC.

J is TRBJ1-5 and V is TRBV29-1; D not certain. V was cut by 5 bases and J by 4 bases, with 12 bases left in between. Germline CDR1 SQVTM, CDR2 ANQGSEA. This CDR3 is built from 13 residues. The CDR3 DNA sequence: TGCAGCGTTTGTGCTAACCCAAATCAGCCCCAGCATTTT. Encoded protein: CSVCANPNQPQHF.

The table lists this clone with a count of one. The chain combines TRBV3-1 (or the pseudogene TRBV3-2) with TRBJ1-5, with TRBD1 matching 7 bases. The CDR3 spans 17 residues. J lost 0 bases, V lost 4 bases, and 9 bases had no gene match. CDR1 LGHDT and CDR2 YNNKEL come from the germline V gene (reference sequence). The CDR3 protein is CASSPATGYYSNQPQHF. The CDR3 DNA sequence: TGTGCCAGCAGCCCAGCGACAGGGTATTATAGCAATCAGCCCCAGCATTTT.

The chain carries TRBV28 and TRBJ1-3, with no clear D. This CDR3 spans 17 amino acids. Between the trimmed V and J ends, which lost 4 bases and 0 bases, there was a span of 16 bases. CDR1 and CDR2 from the germline V gene are MDHEN and SYDVKM. Here the CDR3 reads CASSSPAVQSSGNTIYF. In nucleotides, the CDR3 is TGTGCCAGCAGTTCACCTGCAGTCCAGTCCTCTGGAAACACCATATATTTT.

In this sample, this clone turned up once. The V and J genes are TRBV7-3 and TRBJ2-3, with D possibly matching TRBD1 (5 bases). This CDR3 is built from 15 residues. Germline CDR1 and CDR2: SGHTA and FQGTGA. V was shortened by 6 bases and J by 3 bases, with 16 bases between the two germline ends. DNA for the CDR3: TGTGCCAGCAGGGAAGCAGGGAAGCGAACAGATACGCAGTATTTT. Amino acids: CASREAGKRTDTQYF.

This sequence joins TRBV5-1 and TRBJ1-2, with 7 bases matching TRBD1. Per the germline V gene, CDR1 is SGHRS and CDR2 is YFSETQ. This CDR3 is built from 16 residues. The trim removed 0 bases at V and 1 base at J, leaving 6 bases unmatched. In nucleotides, the CDR3 is TGCGCCAGCAGCTTGGAGTTGGGACAGAATAACTATGGCTACACCTTC. Translating it yields CASSLELGQNNYGYTF.

The V and J genes are TRBV11-2 and TRBJ2-5; 9 nucleotides line up with TRBD2. The length of the CDR3 is 17 residues. J lost 2 bases, V lost 3 bases, and 10 bases had no gene match. Germline V CDR1 and CDR2: SGHAT, FQNNGV. The CDR3, as DNA: TGTGCCAGCAGCTTGGGCGGGAGGGCCCGCCGTCAAGAGACCCAGTACTTC. Amino acid sequence: CASSLGGRARRQETQYF. The variable domain in full, with the rest retrieved from reference TRBV11-2 and TRBJ2-5, is EAGVAQSPRYKIIEKRQSVAFWCNPISGHATLYWYQQILGQGPKLLIQFQNNGVVDDSQLPKDRFSAERLKGVDSTLKIQPAKLEDSAVYLCASSLGGRARRQETQYFGPGTRLLVL.

The chain carries TRBV28 and TRBJ2-1; weak D call: TRBD1 (5 bases). The CDR3 is 14 amino acids. Germline loops: CDR1 MDHEN, CDR2 SYDVKM. V was shortened by 4 bases and J by 4 bases, with 11 bases between the two germline ends. The CDR3 loop is CASSSLRTYNEQFF. The CDR3 DNA reads TGTGCCAGCAGTTCTCTTCGGACATACAATGAGCAGTTCTTC. Full variable domain (outside the CDR3, taken from reference TRBV28 and TRBJ2-1): DVKVTQSSRYLVKRTGEKVFLECVQDMDHENMFWYRQDPGLGLRLIYFSYDVKMKEKGDIPEGYSVSREKKERFSLILESASTNQTSMYLCASSSLRTYNEQFFGPGTRLTVL.

The V and J genes are TRBV2 and TRBJ1-1; 8 bases fit TRBD1. J lost 5 bases, V lost 6 bases, and 8 bases had no gene match. The CDR3 is 14 residues long. The germline V gene has CDR1 SNHLY and CDR2 FYNNEI. CDR3 DNA: TGTGCCAGCAGCGGACAGGGTCGGAGTACTGAAGCTTTCTTT. It encodes CASSGQGRSTEAFF.

The chain links TRBV9 to TRBJ2-7; the D gene is possibly TRBD2 (7 bases). The V gene's germline CDR1 is SGDLS and CDR2 YYNGEE. This CDR3 contains 16 residues. The V end lost 0 bases, the J end lost 4 bases, and 17 bases lay between the germline ends. The DNA for the CDR3 is TGTGCCAGCAGCGTAGCTACGTCCGGGGGGCATTACGAGCAGTACTTC. Its protein product is CASSVATSGGHYEQYF.

The J gene is TRBJ1-2, the V gene TRBV5-6; a weak D match, TRBD1 (6 bases). Germline assignment: CDR1 SGHDT and CDR2 YYEEEE. Trimming cost V 4 bases and J 7 bases, with 23 bases left between them. The CDR3 is made up of 16 amino acids. The DNA of the CDR3 is TGTGCCAGCAGCCTTATCTACCGGGACAATCGCGGTGGCTACACCTTC. This encodes CASSLIYRDNRGGYTF.

V is TRBV3-1 (or the pseudogene TRBV3-2) and J is TRBJ2-7, with 13 bases matching TRBD2. V was clipped by 5 bases and J by 3 bases; unmatched bases: 7. Germline assignment: CDR1 LGHDT and CDR2 YNNKEL (reference sequence). The CDR3 spans 16 residues. The DNA of the CDR3 is TGTGCCAGCAGCTACCCCGGGACTAGCGGGATCTACGAGCAGTACTTC. It is translated as CASSYPGTSGIYEQYF.

This chain joins TRBV21-1 and TRBJ2-1; the DNA was not compared with TRBD2, the D call given in the table. TRBV21-1 represents a pseudogene. The CDR3 is 12 residues long. DNA for the CDR3: TGTGCCAGCAGCGACCCTAGCTATGAGCAGTTCTTC. Amino acids: CASSDPSYEQFF.

The chain uses TRBV7-9 and TRBJ2-1; TRBD2 matches at 11 bases. Germline V gives CDR1 SEHNR, CDR2 FQNEAQ (reference sequence). The CDR3 spans 16 residues. J lost 9 bases, V lost 3 bases, and 10 bases had no gene match. The CDR3 spells CASSFLTSGSEGEQFF. The DNA for the CDR3 is TGTGCCAGCAGCTTCCTCACTAGCGGGAGTGAGGGTGAGCAGTTCTTC.

The chain uses TRBV7-9 and TRBJ2-6; perhaps TRBD1 as D (5 bases). Germline V CDR1 and CDR2: SEHNR, FQNEAQ (reference sequence). This CDR3 has 15 residues. The V gene lost 5 bases and the J gene lost 0 bases, with 8 bases spanning the gap. The CDR3 loop is CASSRQFSGANVLTF. The CDR3 DNA is TGTGCCAGCAGCCGACAGTTCTCTGGGGCCAACGTCCTGACTTTC.

The V and J genes are TRBV7-3 and TRBJ1-6; D is ambiguous. Trimming stripped 10 bases from V and 1 base from J, with 14 bases between. Germline CDR1 and CDR2: SGHTA and FQGTGA. CDR3 length: 15 amino acids. CDR3 nucleotides: TGTGCCACTAATCACCGGGGATCCTATAATTCACCCCTCCACTTT. This sequence encodes CATNHRGSYNSPLHF.

This chain uses TRBV12-3 or TRBV12-4 with TRBJ2-7, with TRBD2 matching over 7 bases. The length of the CDR3 is 13 residues. The V segment lost 2 bases and the J segment 4 bases; nucleotides outside the gene matches: 2. CDR3 sequence: CASSLRREYEQYF. DNA of the CDR3: TGTGCCAGCAGTTTAAGGCGGGAGTACGAGCAGTACTTC.

This clone appeared once. The chain has TRBV9 and TRBJ2-5, with 9 nucleotides matching TRBD2. CDR1 SGDLS and CDR2 YYNGEE come from the germline V gene. The CDR3 has 16 amino acids. V shed 0 bases, J shed 1 base, and the junction held 4 bases outside the gene matches. The CDR3 bases are TGTGCCAGCAGCGTAGGGGGCGGGGGGGCCCAAGAGACCCAGTACTTC. Translated: CASSVGGGGAQETQYF. Combining the CDR3 with reference TRBV9 and TRBJ2-5 gives the whole variable domain DSGVTQTPKHLITATGQRVTLRCSPRSGDLSVYWYQQSLDQGLQFLIQYYNGEERAKGNILERFSAQQFPDLHSELNLSSLELGDSALYFCASSVGGGGAQETQYFGPGTRLLVL.

The chain uses TRBV6-4 and TRBJ1-2; 7 bases map to TRBD1. V shed 0 bases and J 2 bases; nucleotides not matched to a gene: 15. From germline, CDR1 is MRHNA and CDR2 SNTAGT. CDR3 length equals 19 residues. This chain's CDR3 is CASSDSNMGQPYKNYGYTF. For the CDR3, the DNA is TGTGCCAGCAGTGACTCGAATATGGGACAGCCTTATAAGAACTATGGCTACACCTTC.

The chain employs TRBV2 and TRBJ1-5; 8 nucleotides align to TRBD1. The length of the CDR3 is 15 residues. After removal of 8 bases from V and 5 bases from J, the junction contained 11 bases not matched to a gene. CDR1 SNHLY and CDR2 FYNNEI come from the germline V gene. The CDR3 DNA follows: TGTGCCAGCGCACAAGGACAGGGTGGGGATCAGCCCCAGCATTTT. Translated: CASAQGQGGDQPQHF.

The V and J genes are TRBV6-5 and TRBJ1-1, with TRBD1 as a possible D gene (6 bases). The V gene lost 8 bases and the J gene lost 0 bases, with 10 bases spanning the gap. The CDR3 is 13 amino acids. CDR1 is MNHEY, CDR2 SVGAGI, per germline. CDR3 sequence (DNA): TGTGCCAGCCGGACAGAGCTGAACACTGAAGCTTTCTTT. Translation gives CASRTELNTEAFF.

In this sample, this clone turned up once. This sequence joins TRBV24-1 and TRBJ2-1; 7 nucleotides match TRBD2. This CDR3 has 17 amino acids. The germline CDR1 and CDR2 sequences are KGHDR and SFDVKD. Trimming removed 2 bases from V and 7 bases from J; junction bases left unmatched: 13. CDR3 loop: CATSDSFRGVLGNEQFF. The DNA of the CDR3 is TGTGCCACCAGTGATTCCTTTCGGGGGGTTTTAGGTAATGAGCAGTTCTTC.

This sequence joins TRBV3-1 (or the pseudogene TRBV3-2) and TRBJ2-1; 8 bases are shared with TRBD2. Germline CDR1 and CDR2: LGHDT and YNNKEL (reference sequence). This CDR3 has 16 residues. Trimming took 0 bases from V and 10 from J; bases not matched to a gene: 11. The CDR3 here is CASSQEPGRAAREQFF. The CDR3 nucleotides are TGTGCCAGCAGCCAAGAACCCGGGAGGGCCGCACGGGAGCAGTTCTTC.

This clone was seen a single time. V usage is TRBV7-9 and J usage is TRBJ1-1; 7 nucleotides line up with TRBD1. The CDR3 extends over 15 amino acids. Germline-derived CDR1 and CDR2 are SEHNR and FQNEAQ (reference sequence). Trimming took 5 bases from V and 2 from J; bases not matched to a gene: 8. The CDR3 sequence: CASSPKDRLNTEAFF. The CDR3 bases are TGTGCCAGCAGCCCAAAGGACAGGCTCAACACTGAAGCTTTCTTT.

The chain links TRBV12-5 to TRBJ2-5, with 8 bases matching TRBD1. The CDR3 runs 14 residues. Germline V gives CDR1 LGHNT, CDR2 FRNRAP. Trimming at V came to 5 bases and at J to 5 bases, leaving 7 bases not matched to a gene. The CDR3 coding sequence is TGTGCTAGTGGTAACCGACAGGGGCTGGAGACCCAGTACTTC. This translates into CASGNRQGLETQYF. Complete variable domain (other parts from reference TRBV12-5 and TRBJ2-5): DARVTQTPRHKVTEMGQEVTMRCQPILGHNTVFWYRQTMMQGLELLAYFRNRAPLDDSGMPKDRFSAEMPDATLATLKIQPSEPRDSAVYFCASGNRQGLETQYFGPGTRLLVL.

The rearrangement uses TRBV3-1 (or the pseudogene TRBV3-2) and TRBJ2-7, with D uncertain. V lost 2 bases and J 4 bases, leaving 6 bases between the germline ends. This CDR3 spans 12 amino acids. CDR1 is LGHDT, CDR2 YNNKEL, per germline (reference sequence). The CDR3 loop is CASSQPPYEQYF. CDR3 bases: TGTGCCAGCAGCCAACCTCCTTACGAGCAGTACTTC.

This clone occurred once. The gene calls are TRBV7-9 and TRBJ1-2; 7 bases fit TRBD1. Per the germline V gene, CDR1 is SEHNR and CDR2 is FQNEAQ (reference sequence). Losses at the gene ends were 3 bases for V and 8 bases for J; bases not matched to a gene: 9. The CDR3 spans 14 residues. The CDR3 DNA sequence: TGTGCCAGCAGCTTCTCCGACAGGGAGAAAGGCTACACCTTC. Translating it yields CASSFSDREKGYTF.